The rows below give T cell receptor beta chains drawn from one sample of a study of Ad26.COV2.S vaccination and SARS-CoV-2 variants. TCRdb's table, derived via immunoSEQ multiplex PCR, lists solely in-frame clones and lacks some. In the table there are around 450,000 clones, 85% to 90% of which are singletons. Here the sequenced sample was peripheral blood, taken in a trial of Ad26.COV2.S vaccine versus placebo. Receptor source: a person between 18 and 60 years old who received the Ad26.COV2.S COVID-19 vaccine or a placebo. Each CDR3 is given with its conserved first and last residue. Each record gives: D gene, V gene, J gene, CDR3 length, clone size, CDR3 DNA, CDR3 protein. A D gene is named only where the DNA matches it firmly. The size of a clone is reported for some rows only, either as once, few or many, or as a class for expanded clones.

>NA|TRBV29-1|TRBJ1-2|12|NA
TGCAGCGGGTCCGGGACCCTAAATGGCTACACCTTC
CSGSGTLNGYTF
>NA|TRBV20-1|TRBJ1-5|14|NA
TGCAGTGCGAGTAGGACAGAAGGCAATCAGCCCCAGCATTTT
CSASRTEGNQPQHF
>TRBD2|TRBV9|TRBJ2-3|16|once
TGTGCCAGCAGCCCCCCCCAGCGGGGGGGCACAGATACGCAGTATTTT
CASSPPQRGGTDTQYF
>TRBD1|TRBV7-9|TRBJ2-6|16|once
TGTGCCACGTCCGGGACAGGGCTAGGTGGGGCCAACGTCCTGACTTTC
CATSGTGLGGANVLTF
>NA|TRBV18|TRBJ1-3|17|once
TGTGCCAGCTCACCACCATTTTTACAGTCGAAGGAAGGGGCCATATATTTT
CASSPPFLQSKEGAIYF
>NA|TRBV30|TRBJ1-4|15|NA
TGTGCCTGGAGCAGCTGGACAGTACGAGGGGGAAAACTGTTTTTT
CAWSSWTVRGGKLFF
>NA|TRBV7-3|TRBJ1-2|15|NA
TGTGCCAGCAGCCTCATTGGAGGGGTAGGAGGAGGCTACACCTTC
CASSLIGGVGGGYTF
>NA|TRBV6-2/TRBV6-3|TRBJ2-7|14|NA
TGTGCCAGCAGTTACGGTCTGGGAGGAAGGGAGCAGTACTTC
CASSYGLGGREQYF
>NA|TRBV29-1|TRBJ2-7|13|NA
TGCAGCGTTGAAGAGGGCAGGGCTCGGGAGCAGTACTTC
CSVEEGRAREQYF
>NA|TRBV5-4|TRBJ2-3|13|NA
TGTGCCAGCAGCTTGGGTAGCACAGATACGCAGTATTTT
CASSLGSTDTQYF
>NA|TRBV6-5|TRBJ2-6|14|NA
TGTGCCAGCGGTACTCGCTCTGGGGCCAACGTCCTGACTTTC
CASGTRSGANVLTF
>TRBD2|TRBV29-1|TRBJ2-1|14|NA
TGCAGCGTTGAGACTAGCGGATCCTACAATGAGCAGTTCTTC
CSVETSGSYNEQFF
>TRBD1|TRBV6-5|TRBJ1-2|15|NA
TGTGCCAGCAGTTACAACTTTCTGGGACAGGGAGGCTACACCTTC
CASSYNFLGQGGYTF
>TRBD1|TRBV7-9|TRBJ1-6|12|few
TGTGCCAGCAGCCGGGACAGTAAACCCCTCCACTTT
CASSRDSKPLHF
>TRBD1|TRBV6-6|TRBJ2-7|13|once
TGTGCCAGCAGTTACGACAGGGCCTACGAGCAGTACTTC
CASSYDRAYEQYF
>TRBD2|TRBV5-4|TRBJ2-7|15|NA
TGTGCCAGCAGCTTGGGTCGGGGGGGCCTCTACGAGCAGTACTTC
CASSLGRGGLYEQYF
>NA|TRBV27|TRBJ2-7|14|NA
TGTGCCAGCAGTTTAAGTTACGGGACCTACGAGCAGTACTTC
CASSLSYGTYEQYF